This TCR beta chain was recovered during a study of human T cells and chemical hapten exposure. Overall study context: A roughly 2 cm by roughly 2 cm inner upper arm patch received 2% DPC for sensitization.

Indicated time point: patch test 3, about 24 weeks after DPC sensitization. Regarding treatment: therapeutic diphenylcyclopropenone sensitization with weekly scalp DPC. MiXCR, run by TCRdb on the RACE reads, gives a single entry per CDR3 protein. The top ten clones hold about 2.1% of a sample with under 200,000 distinct CDR3 sequences, roughly 26% of them seen once. The V gene lost 1 base and the J gene lost 4 bases, with 5 bases spanning the gap. The CDR3 contains 13 residues. The germline gives CDR1 MNHNS, CDR2 SASEGT. The receptor was derived from a woman between 18 and 29 years old with alopecia areata. Some clones in this sample may be carry-over from other donors' samples. Source: whole blood, taken in connection with sensitization to the hapten diphenylcyclopropenone (DPC). The rearrangement uses TRBV6-1 and TRBJ1-5; D is undetermined. CDR3 bases: TGTGCCAGCAGTGAAGGACAAAATCAGCCCCAGCATTTT. It codes for CASSEGQNQPQHF.